This TCR beta chain was sequenced during a study of regulatory T cells in long-lasting Graves disease (dated by TCRdb to about 2021). In the study overall: In the newly diagnosed Graves' disease group, patients had been taking antithyroid drugs for less than 3 months. Peripheral blood TCR sequencing and RNA sequencing compared persistent Graves' disease patients with newly diagnosed Graves' disease patients. The study was conducted in China and was registered as a clinical trial. A total of about 35 samples underwent TCR sequencing, from roughly 13 patients with persistent Graves' disease and 20 patients with newly diagnosed Graves' disease.

Study-wide conclusions, independent of this receptor: TRBV28, TRBJ1-2 and TRBJ2-5 were preferentially used in persistent disease, while TRBV20-1 and TRBJ2-1 were favored in newly diagnosed disease. As a limitation, the authors acknowledged that the small sample size may reduce accuracy. Persistent Graves' disease patients showed lower TCR Shannon entropy and fewer highly expanded clones than newly diagnosed patients, suggesting clonal expansion. Because the primary lesion, thyroid tissue, could not be accessed, the study looked at peripheral blood alone. More public clonotypes were shared among persistent patients (roughly 2,900) than among newly diagnosed patients (roughly 1,000). Sequencing and analysis were limited to the TCR beta chain.

This clonotype appeared a few times. Its antigen is unknown. This sequence may be a read error, since a much larger clone differs from it by one base. The CDR3 contains 14 residues, cysteine and phenylalanine counted. Left in the record is the CDR3 DNA by itself, 42 bases read in frame from the first base. According to the germline V gene, CDR1 reads ENHRY and CDR2 reads SYGVKD. The sample's time point label, decoded: newly diagnosed GD, antithyroid drugs for less than 3 months. RNA was extracted from PBMCs in TRIzol for both TCR sequencing and RNA sequencing. Graves' disease was diagnosed according to American Thyroid Association guidelines. Patients were recruited from an endocrinology department in Xi'an, China. Each patient gave 7 to 9.5 milliliters of peripheral blood, collected in an EDTA anticoagulant tube. Ficoll Paque Plus density gradient separation was used to isolate PBMCs, and no further T cell sorting was performed. An Agilent 2100 Bioanalyzer and agarose gel were used to check RNA quality, and a NanoDrop 2000 was used to measure RNA concentration.

Receptor libraries were prepared by multiplex PCR. Sequenced using an Illumina HiSeq 4000. TCR beta libraries were built with iRepertoire HTBI primers and Arm-PCR amplification of CDR3 regions. Gel purification was performed on PCR products prior to sequencing. Processing in the source paper ran as follows. Gene usage analysis of CDR3 amino acid clonotypes relied on the approximately 62 TRBV and 14 TRBJ segments identified across samples. COPE and FqMerger were used to merge the filtered high-quality paired reads into contigs. BLAST was used to align contigs to IMGT TRBV, TRBD and TRBJ reference genes, and CDR3 was defined according to IMGT. Highly expanded clones were defined as clonotypes with a frequency above 0.1%. Shannon entropy served as the measure of repertoire diversity, while the Gini coefficient captured V-J evenness. A clonotype found in more than one individual was treated as public. TCRdb itself trimmed the public reads at Q25 with fastp, ran MiXCR and retained productive beta chains. Rows matching on CDR3 protein sequence are summarized as one entry with the most common DNA and genes. V and J calls and clone size were set by TCRdb, not the authors. Recorded for this sample are approximately 210,000 distinct CDR3 sequences; 15% to 20% of them occurred a single time. Of the sample, roughly a fifth is held by the ten largest clones.

The TCR was taken from a female donor with Graves disease. The sequences come from peripheral blood mononuclear cells (PBMCs), collected at new diagnosis, from a patient treated with antithyroid drugs. This sequence uses TRBV10-3 and TRBJ1-1; the D gene is unclear. The bases read TGTGCCATTACTTTGGCAGGCATGAACACTGAAACTTTCTTT. This encodes CAITLAGMNTETFF.